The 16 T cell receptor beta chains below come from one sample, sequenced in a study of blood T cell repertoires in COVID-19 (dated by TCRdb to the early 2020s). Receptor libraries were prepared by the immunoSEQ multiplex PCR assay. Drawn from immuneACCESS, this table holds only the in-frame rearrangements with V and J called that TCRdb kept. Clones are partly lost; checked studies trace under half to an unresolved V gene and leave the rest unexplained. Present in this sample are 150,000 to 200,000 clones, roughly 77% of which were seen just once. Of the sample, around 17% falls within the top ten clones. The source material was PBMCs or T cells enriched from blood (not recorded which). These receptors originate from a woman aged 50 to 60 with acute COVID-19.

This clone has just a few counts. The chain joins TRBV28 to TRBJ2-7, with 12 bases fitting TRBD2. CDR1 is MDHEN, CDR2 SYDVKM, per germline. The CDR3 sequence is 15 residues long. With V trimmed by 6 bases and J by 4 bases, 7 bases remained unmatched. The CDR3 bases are TGTGCCAGCAGCACTCTAGCGGGGGGGCTGTACGAGCAGTACGTC. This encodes CASSTLAGGLYEQYV.

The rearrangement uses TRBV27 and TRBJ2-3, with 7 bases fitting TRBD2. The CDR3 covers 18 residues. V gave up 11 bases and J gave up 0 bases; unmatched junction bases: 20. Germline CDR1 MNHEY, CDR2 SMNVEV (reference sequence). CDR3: CAGPLVRAGTTSTDTQYF. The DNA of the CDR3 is TGTGCCGGGCCCCTCGTGCGAGCGGGGACTACTAGCACAGATACGCAGTATTTT.

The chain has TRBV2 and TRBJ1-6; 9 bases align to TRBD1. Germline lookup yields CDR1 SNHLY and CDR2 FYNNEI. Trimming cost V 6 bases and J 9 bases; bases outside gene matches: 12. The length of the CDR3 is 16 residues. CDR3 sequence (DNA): TGTGCCAGCAGGGGGGGTACAGGGGGCGCGTCTTCACCCCTCCACTTT. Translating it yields CASRGGTGGASSPLHF.

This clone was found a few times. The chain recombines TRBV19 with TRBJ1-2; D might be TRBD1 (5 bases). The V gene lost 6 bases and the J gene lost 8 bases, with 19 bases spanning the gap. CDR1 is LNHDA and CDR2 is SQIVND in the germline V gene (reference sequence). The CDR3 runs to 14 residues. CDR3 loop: CASREAGVGEGYTF. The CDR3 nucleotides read TGTGCCAGTAGAGAGGCGGGGGTAGGGGAAGGCTACACCTTC.

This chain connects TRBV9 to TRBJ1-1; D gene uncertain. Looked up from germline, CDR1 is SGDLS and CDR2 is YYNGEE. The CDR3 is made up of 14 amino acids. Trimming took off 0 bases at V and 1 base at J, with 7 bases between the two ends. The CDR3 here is CASSVARGNTEAFF. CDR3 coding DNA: TGTGCCAGCAGCGTAGCTCGGGGGAACACTGAAGCTTTCTTT.

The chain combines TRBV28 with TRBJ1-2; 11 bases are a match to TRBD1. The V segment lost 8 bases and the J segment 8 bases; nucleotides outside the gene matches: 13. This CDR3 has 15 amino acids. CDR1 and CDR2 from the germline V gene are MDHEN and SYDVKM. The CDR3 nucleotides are TGTGCCAGCGAGGCGGTCGAGGACAGGGGGCAAGGCTACACCTTC. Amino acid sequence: CASEAVEDRGQGYTF.

CDR3 protein: CAWRRGRVEAGANVLTF. Here the CDR3 DNA reads TGTGCCTGGAGGAGGGGGCGTGTGGAGGCTGGGGCCAACGTCCTGACTTTC. V and J are TRBV30 and TRBJ2-6; 7 bases line up with TRBD1. CDR1 and CDR2 from the germline V gene are GTSNPN and SVGIG (reference sequence). V shed 3 bases, J shed 2 bases, and the junction held 10 bases outside the gene matches. The CDR3 is 17 residues long. Using reference TRBV30 and TRBJ2-6 for the parts outside the CDR3, the full variable domain is SQTIHQWPATLVQPVGSPLSLECTVEGTSNPNLYWYRQAAGRGLQLLFYSVGIGQISSEVPQNLSASRPQDRQFILSSKKLLLSDSGFYLCAWRRGRVEAGANVLTFGAGSRLTVL.

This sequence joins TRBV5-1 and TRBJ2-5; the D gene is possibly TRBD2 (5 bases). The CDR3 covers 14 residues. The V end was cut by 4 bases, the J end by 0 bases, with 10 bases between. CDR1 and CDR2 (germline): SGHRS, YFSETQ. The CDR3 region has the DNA TGCGCCAGCAGCAGATCCGGGAACCAAGAGACCCAGTACTTC. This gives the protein CASSRSGNQETQYF.

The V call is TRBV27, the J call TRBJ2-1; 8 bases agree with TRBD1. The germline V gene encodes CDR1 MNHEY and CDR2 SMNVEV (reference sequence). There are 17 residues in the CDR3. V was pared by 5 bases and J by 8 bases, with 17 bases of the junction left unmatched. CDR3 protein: CASSRLQGVVRLHEQFF. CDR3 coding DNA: TGTGCCAGCAGTCGTTTACAGGGGGTCGTTAGGCTCCATGAGCAGTTCTTC.

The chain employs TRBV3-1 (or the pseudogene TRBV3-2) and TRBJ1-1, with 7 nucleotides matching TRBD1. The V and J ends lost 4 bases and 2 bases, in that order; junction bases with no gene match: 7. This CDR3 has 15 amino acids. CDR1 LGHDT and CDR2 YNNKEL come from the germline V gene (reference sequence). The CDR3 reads CASSPGQGGNTEAFF. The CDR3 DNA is TGTGCCAGCAGCCCGGGACAAGGGGGCAACACTGAAGCTTTCTTT.

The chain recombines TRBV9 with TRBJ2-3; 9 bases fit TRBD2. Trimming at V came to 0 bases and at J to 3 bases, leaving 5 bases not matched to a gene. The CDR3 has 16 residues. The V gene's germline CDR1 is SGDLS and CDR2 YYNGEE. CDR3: CASSVGLSGGTDTQYF. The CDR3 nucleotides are TGTGCCAGCAGCGTAGGGCTTAGCGGGGGAACAGATACGCAGTATTTT.

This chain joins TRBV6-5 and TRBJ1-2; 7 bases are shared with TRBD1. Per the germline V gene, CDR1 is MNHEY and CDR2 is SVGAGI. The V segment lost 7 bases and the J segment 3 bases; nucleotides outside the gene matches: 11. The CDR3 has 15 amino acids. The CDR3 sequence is CASKPTGAMDYGYTF. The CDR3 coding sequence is TGTGCCAGCAAACCAACAGGGGCCATGGACTATGGCTACACCTTC.

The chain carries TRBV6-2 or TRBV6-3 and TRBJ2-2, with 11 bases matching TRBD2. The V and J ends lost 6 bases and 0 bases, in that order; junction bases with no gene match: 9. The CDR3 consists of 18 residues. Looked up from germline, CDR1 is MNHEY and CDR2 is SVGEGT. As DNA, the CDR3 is TGTGCCAGCAGCCCAGGGGGACTAGCGGTCGCGAACACCGGGGAGCTGTTTTTT. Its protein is CASSPGGLAVANTGELFF.

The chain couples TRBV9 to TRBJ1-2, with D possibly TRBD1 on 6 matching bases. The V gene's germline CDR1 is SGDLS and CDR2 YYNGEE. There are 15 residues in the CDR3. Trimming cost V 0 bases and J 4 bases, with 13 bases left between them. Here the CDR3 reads CASSVGQGISYGYTF. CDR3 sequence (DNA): TGTGCCAGCAGCGTAGGGCAGGGGATCAGCTATGGCTACACCTTC.

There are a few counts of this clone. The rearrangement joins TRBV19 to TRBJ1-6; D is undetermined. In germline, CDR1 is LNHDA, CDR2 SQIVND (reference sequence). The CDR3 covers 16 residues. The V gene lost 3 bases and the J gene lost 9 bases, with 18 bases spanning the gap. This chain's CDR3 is CASSMGPGVVTSPLHF. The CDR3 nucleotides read TGTGCCAGTAGTATGGGCCCCGGGGTCGTCACTTCACCCCTCCACTTT.

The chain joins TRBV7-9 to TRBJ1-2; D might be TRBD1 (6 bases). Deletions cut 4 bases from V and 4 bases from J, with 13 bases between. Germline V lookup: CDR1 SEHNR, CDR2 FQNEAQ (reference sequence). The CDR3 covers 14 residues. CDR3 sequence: CASSSNRASYGYTF. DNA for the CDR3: TGTGCCAGCAGCTCAAACAGGGCGTCCTATGGCTACACCTTC. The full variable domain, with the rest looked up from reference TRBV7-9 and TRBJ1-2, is DTGVSQNPRHKITKRGQNVTFRCDPISEHNRLYWYRQTLGQGPEFLTYFQNEAQLEKSRLLSDRFSAERPKGSFSTLEIQRTEQGDSAMYLCASSSNRASYGYTFGSGTRLTVV.